What follows are 5 T cell receptor beta chains derived from one specimen sequenced in a study of T cell responses to AZD1222 COVID-19 vaccine (dated by TCRdb to the early 2020s). Library prep was done by the immunoSEQ multiplex PCR assay. The immuneACCESS repertoire file appears here via TCRdb, limited to in-frame rearrangements. These files lack a portion of the clones; in checked studies, under half of the deficit traces to unresolved V genes, and the cause of the others is not known. This sample has about 78,000 clones in its table, and roughly 86% of those were observed once. About 5.5% of the sample comes from the top ten. The sample's time point, from its label and the paper: baseline before first vaccination. Read against the paper, the sample's treatment or condition label means: meningococcal conjugate vaccine given as trial control. The input for sequencing was peripheral blood, taken on day 0 of MenACWY control vaccination. The receptors shown here come from an adult in good health.

This rearrangement joins TRBV6-5 to TRBJ1-2, with D possibly TRBD1 on 6 matching bases. The CDR3 consists of 13 residues. The germline V and J ends were trimmed by 7 bases and 0 bases, with 9 bases remaining between them. The germline gives CDR1 MNHEY, CDR2 SVGAGI. DNA for the CDR3: TGTGCCAGCACGGACAGCCCTAACTATGGCTACACCTTC. It translates to CASTDSPNYGYTF.

V and J are TRBV27 and TRBJ2-7, with D uncertain. This CDR3 spans 14 amino acids. V lost 0 bases and J lost 7, with 13 bases in between. Germline V gene sequence: CDR1 MNHEY, CDR2 SMNVEV (reference sequence). The CDR3 spells CASSLSGRPTEQYF. The CDR3 nucleotides are TGTGCCAGCAGTTTATCAGGCAGACCTACGGAGCAGTACTTC.

V usage is TRBV11-2 and J usage is TRBJ2-1; 12 bases are shared with TRBD1. J lost 6 bases, V lost 6 bases, and 9 bases had no gene match. This CDR3 is 16 amino acids long. In germline, CDR1 is SGHAT, CDR2 FQNNGV. The DNA for the CDR3 is TGTGCCAGCAGTTCGAGCCCGGGACAGGGGGCCAATGAGCAGTTCTTC. Amino acids: CASSSSPGQGANEQFF.

The chain couples TRBV29-1 to TRBJ2-3; 12 positions match TRBD2. This CDR3 contains 17 residues. Trimming took 4 bases from V and 1 from J; bases not matched to a gene: 9. In germline, CDR1 is SQVTM, CDR2 ANQGSEA. The DNA of the CDR3 is TGCAGCGTTGTATGGATACTAGCGGGGGGCCGCACAGATACGCAGTATTTT. This translates into CSVVWILAGGRTDTQYF.

The rearrangement joins TRBV11-3 to TRBJ2-3; D not certain. The CDR3 extends over 14 amino acids. Germline V gene sequence: CDR1 SGHNT, CDR2 YENEEA. Trimming removed 1 base from V and 2 bases from J, with 7 bases in between. The CDR3 bases are TGTGCCAGCAGCTTAGGCCAATTCACAGATACGCAGTATTTT. Amino acids: CASSLGQFTDTQYF.